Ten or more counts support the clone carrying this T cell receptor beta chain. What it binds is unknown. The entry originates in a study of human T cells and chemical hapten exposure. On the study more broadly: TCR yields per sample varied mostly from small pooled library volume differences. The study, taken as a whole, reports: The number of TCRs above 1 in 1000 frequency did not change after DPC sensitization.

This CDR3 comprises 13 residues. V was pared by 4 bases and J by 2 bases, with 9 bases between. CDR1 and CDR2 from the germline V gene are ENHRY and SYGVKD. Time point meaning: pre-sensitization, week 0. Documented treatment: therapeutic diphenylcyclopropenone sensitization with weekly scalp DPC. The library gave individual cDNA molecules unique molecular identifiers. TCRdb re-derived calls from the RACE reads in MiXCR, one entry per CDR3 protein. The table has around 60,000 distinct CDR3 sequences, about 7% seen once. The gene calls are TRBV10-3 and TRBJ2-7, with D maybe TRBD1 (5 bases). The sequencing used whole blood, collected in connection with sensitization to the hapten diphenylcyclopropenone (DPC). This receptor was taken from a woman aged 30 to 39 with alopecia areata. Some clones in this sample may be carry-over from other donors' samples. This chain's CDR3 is CAISARTTYEQYF. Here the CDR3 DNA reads TGTGCCATCAGTGCTCGGACAACCTACGAGCAGTACTTC.